These 3 T cell receptor beta chains originate from one sample sequenced in a study of T-cell memory formation after mild COVID-19. MiXCR, run by TCRdb on the 5' RACE reads, gives a single entry per CDR3 protein. The profile shows 400,000 to 500,000 distinct CDR3 sequences, 20% to 25% of them singletons. The sequenced sample consisted of PBMCs or a T cell subset sorted from them (not recorded which). The receptors were sampled from an adult woman who had mild COVID-19 (a few samples of this study predate the infection). Cell type and time point are not known.

V gene TRBV20-1 combines with J gene TRBJ2-5; 12 bases are a match to TRBD2. V shed 3 bases, J shed 4 bases, and the junction held 24 bases outside the gene matches. The V gene's germline CDR1 is DFQATT and CDR2 SNEGSKA (reference sequence). This CDR3 contains 21 residues. The CDR3 protein is CSASSPRLAGGAPLLTETQYF. CDR3 DNA: TGCAGTGCTAGCAGCCCCAGGCTAGCGGGAGGGGCCCCACTTCTCACAGAGACCCAGTACTTC.

There are a few counts of this clonotype. The chain links TRBV19 to TRBJ1-1, with TRBD1 identical over 8 bases. Germline V CDR1 and CDR2: LNHDA, SQIVND (reference sequence). V was clipped by 5 bases and J by 4 bases; unmatched bases: 9. The CDR3 runs to 15 residues. The CDR3 spells CASSPRSTGGTEAFF. CDR3 nucleotides: TGTGCCAGTAGTCCCAGGTCTACAGGGGGCACTGAAGCTTTCTTT.

The genes are TRBV20-1 and TRBJ1-6, with 7 bases that match TRBD1. Looked up from germline, CDR1 is DFQATT and CDR2 is SNEGSKA (reference sequence). The CDR3 has 16 residues. Trimming at V came to 6 bases and at J to 2 bases, leaving 10 bases not matched to a gene. The CDR3 protein is CSAESRTGAYNSPLHF. Written as DNA, the CDR3 is TGCAGTGCCGAGAGTAGAACAGGGGCCTATAATTCACCCCTCCACTTT.